This entry describes one T cell receptor (beta chain). The V gene's germline CDR1 is SGHNT and CDR2 YYREEE (reference sequence). Trimming took 3 bases from V and 6 from J, leaving 4 bases between them. This CDR3 is 12 amino acids long. The data belong to a study of blood T cell repertoires in COVID-19. Turning to the study itself: The study drew acute and convalescent COVID-19 samples from the United States, Italy and Spain.

Only in-frame clones appear in the TCRdb table, and some are missing; sequencing was by immunoSEQ multiplex PCR. The sample yields around 120,000 clones, roughly nine tenths seen once. V and J are TRBV5-4 and TRBJ1-6; D gene ambiguous. The TCR originated in a woman of 80 years or more with acute or convalescent COVID-19. Sequenced input: peripheral blood. The CDR3 sequence is CASSSGNSPLHF. For the CDR3, the DNA is TGTGCCAGCAGCTCCGGTAATTCACCCCTCCACTTT. Combining the CDR3 with reference TRBV5-4 and TRBJ1-6 gives the whole variable domain ETGVTQSPTHLIKTRGQQVTLRCSSQSGHNTVSWYQQALGQGPQFIFQYYREEENGRGNFPPRFSGLQFPNYSSELNVNALELDDSALYLCASSSGNSPLHFGNGTRLTVT.